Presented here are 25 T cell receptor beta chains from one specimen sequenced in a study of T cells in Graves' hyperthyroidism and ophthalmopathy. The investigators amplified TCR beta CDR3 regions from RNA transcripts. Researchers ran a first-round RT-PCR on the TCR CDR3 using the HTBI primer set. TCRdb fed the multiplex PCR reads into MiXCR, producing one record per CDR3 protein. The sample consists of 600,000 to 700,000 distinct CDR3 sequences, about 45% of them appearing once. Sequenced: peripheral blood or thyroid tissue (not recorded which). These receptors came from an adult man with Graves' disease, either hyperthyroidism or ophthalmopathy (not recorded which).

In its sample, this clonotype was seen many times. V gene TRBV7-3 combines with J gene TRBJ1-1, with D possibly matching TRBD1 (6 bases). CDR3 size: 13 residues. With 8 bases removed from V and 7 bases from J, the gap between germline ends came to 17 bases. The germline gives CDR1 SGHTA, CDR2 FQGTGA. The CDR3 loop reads CASAQTTGREAFF. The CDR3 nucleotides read TGTGCCAGCGCCCAAACGACAGGACGTGAAGCTTTCTTT.

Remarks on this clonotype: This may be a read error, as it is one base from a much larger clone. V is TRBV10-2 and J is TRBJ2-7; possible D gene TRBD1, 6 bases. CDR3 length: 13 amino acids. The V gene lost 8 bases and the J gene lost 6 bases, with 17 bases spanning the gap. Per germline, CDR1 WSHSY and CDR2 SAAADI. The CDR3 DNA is TGCGCCAGCCGTCGGGGCAGGGGATCCGAGCAGTACTTC. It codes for CASRRGRGSEQYF.

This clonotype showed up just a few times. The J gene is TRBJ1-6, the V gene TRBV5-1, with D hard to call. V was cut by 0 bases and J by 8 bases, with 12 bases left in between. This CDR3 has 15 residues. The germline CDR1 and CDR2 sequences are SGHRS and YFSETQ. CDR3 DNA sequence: TGCGCCAGCAGCTTGGACCCCTTCTCTGATTCACCCCTCCACTTT. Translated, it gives CASSLDPFSDSPLHF.

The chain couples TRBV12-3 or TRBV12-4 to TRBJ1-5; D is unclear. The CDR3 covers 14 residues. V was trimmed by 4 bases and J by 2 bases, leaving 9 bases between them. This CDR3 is CASSWGEGNQPQHF. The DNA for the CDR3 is TGTGCCAGCAGTTGGGGAGAGGGCAATCAGCCCCAGCATTTT.

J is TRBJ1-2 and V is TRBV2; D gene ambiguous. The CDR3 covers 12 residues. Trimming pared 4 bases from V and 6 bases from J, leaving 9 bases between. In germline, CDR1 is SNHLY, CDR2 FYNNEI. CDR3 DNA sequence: TGTGCCAGCAGTGGTTCGGTTAATGGCTACACCTTC. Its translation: CASSGSVNGYTF.

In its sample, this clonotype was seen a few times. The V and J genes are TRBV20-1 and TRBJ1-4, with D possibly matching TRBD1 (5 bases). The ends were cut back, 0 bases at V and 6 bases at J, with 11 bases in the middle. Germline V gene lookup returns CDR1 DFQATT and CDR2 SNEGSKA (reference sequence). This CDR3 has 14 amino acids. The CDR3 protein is CSARDIRDYEKLFF. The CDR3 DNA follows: TGCAGTGCTAGAGATATCAGGGACTATGAAAAACTGTTTTTT.

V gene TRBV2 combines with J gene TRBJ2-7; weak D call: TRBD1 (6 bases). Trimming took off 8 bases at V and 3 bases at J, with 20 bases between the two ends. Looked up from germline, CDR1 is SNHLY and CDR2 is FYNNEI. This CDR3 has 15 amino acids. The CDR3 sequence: CASLEDYRVIYEQYF. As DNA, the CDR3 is TGTGCCAGCCTGGAAGACTACAGGGTAATCTACGAGCAGTACTTC.

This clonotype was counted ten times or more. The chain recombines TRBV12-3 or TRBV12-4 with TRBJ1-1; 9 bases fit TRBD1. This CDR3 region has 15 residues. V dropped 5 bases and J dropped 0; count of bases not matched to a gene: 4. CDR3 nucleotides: TGTGCCAGCAGTGGGACAGGGTTCCTGAACACTGAAGCTTTCTTT. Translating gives CASSGTGFLNTEAFF.

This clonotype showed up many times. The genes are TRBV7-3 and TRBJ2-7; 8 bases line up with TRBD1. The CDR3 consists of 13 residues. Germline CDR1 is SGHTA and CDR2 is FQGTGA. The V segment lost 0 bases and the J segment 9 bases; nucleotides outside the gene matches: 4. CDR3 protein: CASSLTDRAVQYF. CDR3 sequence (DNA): TGTGCCAGCAGCTTAACGGACAGGGCTGTGCAGTACTTC. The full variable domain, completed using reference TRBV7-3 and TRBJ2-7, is GAGVSQTPSNKVTEKGKYVELRCDPISGHTALYWYRQSLGQGPEFLIYFQGTGAADDSGLPNDRFFAVRPEGSVSTLKIQRTERGDSAVYLCASSLTDRAVQYFGPGTRLTVT.

The CDR3 coding sequence is TGCAGCACCTCTCCCTCCGGGGATTCCTATGGCTACACCTTC. It specifies CSTSPSGDSYGYTF. The rearrangement joins TRBV29-1 to TRBJ1-2; no definite D call. The length of the CDR3 is 14 residues. V dropped 8 bases and J dropped 4 bases, with 20 bases sitting between them. CDR1 is SQVTM, CDR2 ANQGSEA, per germline.

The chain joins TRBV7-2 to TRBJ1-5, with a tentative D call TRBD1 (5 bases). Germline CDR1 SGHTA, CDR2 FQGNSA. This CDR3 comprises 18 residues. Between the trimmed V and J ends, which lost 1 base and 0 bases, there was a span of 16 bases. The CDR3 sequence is CASSLEEGDSYSNQPQHF. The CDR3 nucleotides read TGTGCCAGCAGCTTAGAGGAGGGTGACAGCTATAGCAATCAGCCCCAGCATTTT.

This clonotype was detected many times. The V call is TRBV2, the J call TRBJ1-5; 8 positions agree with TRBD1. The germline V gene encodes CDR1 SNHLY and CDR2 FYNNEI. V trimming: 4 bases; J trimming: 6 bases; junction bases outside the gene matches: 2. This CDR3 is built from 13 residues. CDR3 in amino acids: CASSGDRGQPQHF. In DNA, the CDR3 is TGTGCCAGCAGTGGCGACAGGGGTCAGCCCCAGCATTTT.

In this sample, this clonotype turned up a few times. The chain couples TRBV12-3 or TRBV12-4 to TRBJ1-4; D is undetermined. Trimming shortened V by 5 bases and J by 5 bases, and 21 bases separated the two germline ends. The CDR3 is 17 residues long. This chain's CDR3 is CASSRTVSTATNEKLFF. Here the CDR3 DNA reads TGTGCCAGCAGTCGAACTGTTAGTACGGCGACGAATGAAAAACTGTTTTTT.

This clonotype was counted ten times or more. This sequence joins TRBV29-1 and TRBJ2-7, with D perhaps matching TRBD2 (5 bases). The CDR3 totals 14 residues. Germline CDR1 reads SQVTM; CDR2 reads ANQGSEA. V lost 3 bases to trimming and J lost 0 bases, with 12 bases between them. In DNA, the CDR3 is TGCAGCGTTGAGTTCCCGGGGAGCTCCTACGAGCAGTACTTC. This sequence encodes CSVEFPGSSYEQYF.

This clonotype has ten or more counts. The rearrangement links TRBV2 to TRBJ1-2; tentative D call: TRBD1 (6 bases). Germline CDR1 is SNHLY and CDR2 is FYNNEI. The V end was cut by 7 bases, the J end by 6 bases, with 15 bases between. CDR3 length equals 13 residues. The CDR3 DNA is TGTGCCAGCACCACACAGGGCTGGGATGGCTACACCTTC. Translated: CASTTQGWDGYTF.

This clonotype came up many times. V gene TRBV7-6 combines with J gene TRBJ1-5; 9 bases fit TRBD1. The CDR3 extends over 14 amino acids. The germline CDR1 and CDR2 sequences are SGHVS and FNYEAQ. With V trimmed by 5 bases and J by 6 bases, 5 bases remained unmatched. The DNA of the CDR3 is TGTGCCAGCAGCCGGACAGGGGAGTCTCAGCCCCAGCATTTT. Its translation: CASSRTGESQPQHF. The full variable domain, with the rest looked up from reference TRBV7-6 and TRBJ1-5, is GAGVSQSPRYKVTKRGQDVALRCDPISGHVSLYWYRQALGQGPEFLTYFNYEAQQDKSGLPNDRFSAERPEGSISTLTIQRTEQRDSAMYRCASSRTGESQPQHFGDGTRLSIL.

In DNA form, the CDR3 reads TGTGCCAGCAGCCACACAGGGGGCGAAGCTTTCTTT. Translated, it gives CASSHTGGEAFF. The chain uses TRBV7-2 and TRBJ1-1, with 9 bases fitting TRBD1. The junction had 3 bases not matched to a gene; V was cut back by 5 bases and J by 8 bases. This CDR3 contains 12 residues. Looked up from germline, CDR1 is SGHTA and CDR2 is FQGNSA.

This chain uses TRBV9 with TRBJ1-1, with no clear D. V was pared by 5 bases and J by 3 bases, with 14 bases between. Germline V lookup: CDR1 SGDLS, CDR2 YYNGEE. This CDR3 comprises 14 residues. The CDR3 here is CASSFLESDTEAFF. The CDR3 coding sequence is TGTGCCAGCAGTTTCTTGGAGTCTGACACTGAAGCTTTCTTT.

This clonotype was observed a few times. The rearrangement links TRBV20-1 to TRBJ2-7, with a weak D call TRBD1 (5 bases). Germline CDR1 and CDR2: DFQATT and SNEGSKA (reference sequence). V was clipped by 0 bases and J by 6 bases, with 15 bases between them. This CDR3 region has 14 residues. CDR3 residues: CSARDPQGWGEQYF. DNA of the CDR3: TGCAGTGCTAGAGATCCCCAGGGCTGGGGCGAGCAGTACTTC.

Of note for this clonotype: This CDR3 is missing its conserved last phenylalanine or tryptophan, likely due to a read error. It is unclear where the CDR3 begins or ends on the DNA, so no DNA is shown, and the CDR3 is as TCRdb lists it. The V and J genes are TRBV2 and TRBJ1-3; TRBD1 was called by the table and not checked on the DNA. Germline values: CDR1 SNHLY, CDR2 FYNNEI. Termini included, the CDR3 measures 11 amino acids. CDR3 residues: CASSEGQGAYY.

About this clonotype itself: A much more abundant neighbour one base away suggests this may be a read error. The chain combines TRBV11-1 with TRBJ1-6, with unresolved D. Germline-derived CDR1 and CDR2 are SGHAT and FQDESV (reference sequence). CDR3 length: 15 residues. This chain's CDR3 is CASSPRARSGSPPHF. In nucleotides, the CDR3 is TGTGCCAGCAGCCCAAGGGCTCGATCCGGCTCACCCCCCCACTTT.

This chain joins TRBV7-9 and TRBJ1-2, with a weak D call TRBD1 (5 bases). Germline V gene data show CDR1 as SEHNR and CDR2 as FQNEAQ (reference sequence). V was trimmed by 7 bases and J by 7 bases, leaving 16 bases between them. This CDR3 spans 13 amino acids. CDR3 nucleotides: TGTGCCAGCACCCAAGACGGGGCCGCTGGCTACACCTTC. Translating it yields CASTQDGAAGYTF.

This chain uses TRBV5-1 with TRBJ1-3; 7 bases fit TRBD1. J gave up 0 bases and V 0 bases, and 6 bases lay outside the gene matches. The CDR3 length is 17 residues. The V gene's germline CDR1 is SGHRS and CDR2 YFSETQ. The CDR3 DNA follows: TGCGCCAGCAGCTTGGGGGGACAGCGGTCCTCTGGAAACACCATATATTTT. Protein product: CASSLGGQRSSGNTIYF. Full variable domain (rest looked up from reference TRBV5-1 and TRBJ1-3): KAGVTQTPRYLIKTRGQQVTLSCSPISGHRSVSWYQQTPGQGLQFLFEYFSETQRNKGNFPGRFSGRQFSNSRSEMNVSTLELGDSALYLCASSLGGQRSSGNTIYFGEGSWLTVV.

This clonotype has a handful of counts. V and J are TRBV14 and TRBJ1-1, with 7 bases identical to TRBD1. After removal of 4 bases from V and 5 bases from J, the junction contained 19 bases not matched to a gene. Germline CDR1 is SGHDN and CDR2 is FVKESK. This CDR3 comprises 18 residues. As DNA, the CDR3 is TGTGCCAGCAGCCGACGGGACAGAGGACCTAGTTTGAGGACTGAAGCTTTCTTT. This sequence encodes CASSRRDRGPSLRTEAFF.

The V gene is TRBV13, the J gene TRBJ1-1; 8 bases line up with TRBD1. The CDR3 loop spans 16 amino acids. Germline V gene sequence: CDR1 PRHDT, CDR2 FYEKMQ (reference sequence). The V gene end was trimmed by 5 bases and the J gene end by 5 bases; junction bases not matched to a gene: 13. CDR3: CASSHSTGDDGTEAFF. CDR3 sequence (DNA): TGTGCCAGCAGCCACTCGACAGGGGACGACGGGACTGAAGCTTTCTTT.